The 3 T cell receptor beta chains below come from one sample, sequenced in a study of response to subunit inactivated influenza vaccine. Using its own MiXCR run on the RT-PCR reads, TCRdb lists one record per CDR3 protein. The table records about 240,000 distinct CDR3 sequences, 10% to 15% of them present only once. The material sequenced was non-naive T cells sorted from PBMCs, taken roughly 2 weeks before vaccination. These receptors all come from a man aged 45-60 years who received an inactivated influenza vaccine.

The chain recombines TRBV6-1 with TRBJ2-3; D perhaps matches TRBD2 (5 bases). The CDR3 has 15 residues. Trimming took 5 bases from V and 0 from J, leaving 12 bases between them. The germline CDR1 and CDR2 sequences are MNHNS and SASEGT. Here the CDR3 DNA reads TGTGCCAGCAGTCCATTTTCGGGGAGCACAGATACGCAGTATTTT. Translated, it gives CASSPFSGSTDTQYF.

This clonotype was seen repeatedly, ten times or more. The rearrangement links TRBV12-3 or TRBV12-4 to TRBJ1-1; D remains unclear. V lost 7 bases and J 0 bases, leaving 9 bases between the germline ends. CDR3 length: 13 residues. The CDR3 DNA is TGTGCCAGCACCGTGACGGTGAACACTGAAGCTTTCTTT. Its translation is CASTVTVNTEAFF.

The gene calls are TRBV11-2 and TRBJ2-2, with 11 bases lining up with TRBD2. This CDR3 is built from 17 residues. From germline, CDR1 is SGHAT and CDR2 FQNNGV. V lost 5 bases and J lost 4; bases outside the gene matches: 9. Written as DNA, the CDR3 is TGTGCCAGCAGCCCCCGGGGGCTAGCGGGGGGCACCGGGGAGCTGTTTTTT. It encodes CASSPRGLAGGTGELFF.